Here is one TCR beta chain with its context. Its antigen is still unknown. Base qualities are missing; no much larger clone stands one base away. On a MiSeq, deep resolution sequencing aimed for a depth between 1 in 1 million and 1 in 200,000 T cells, with each clonotype covered approximately 9.2x on average. The immunoSEQ hsTCRB Kit was used to generate TCR beta libraries. The paper's processing steps were these. The data were analyzed with ImmunoSEQ Analyzer and ImmunoSEQ Data Assistant, and V, D and J gene assignments followed IMGT definitions. Clonality, which ranges from 0 to 1, was calculated as one minus the normalized Shannon entropy of productive rearrangement frequencies. Only overrepresented clonotypes making up at least 0.05% of the repertoire of each patient were included in the public clonotype analysis. Some twelve age-matched healthy donor repertoires from immuneACCESS were used as controls for clonality. TCRdb holds this immuneACCESS table with in-frame rearrangements only. Some clones are missing; in checked studies, unresolved V genes explain under half, and the rest has no known cause. The DNA was the basis for D and trimming; V, J and clone size are from that table. Across this sample there are about 160,000 clones, with less than 85% seen only once. The top ten constitute 3.5% to 5.5% of the sample.

This sample is drawn from a study of cytotoxic CD8 clonotypes in ibrutinib-treated CLL (dated by TCRdb to the early 2020s). Notes on the research overall: The cohort had about a dozen relapsed/refractory and approximately 15 treatment-naive patients; roughly 18 were IGHV unmutated. Partial responses were observed in roughly 24 patients and complete responses in 2; after a median follow-up of around 68 months, remission was maintained in approximately 14 patients and progression was observed in approximately 12. The response samples were drawn at a median of roughly twelve months into treatment, with a range of roughly 6 to 40 months. On average, each sample had approximately 280,000 productive templates and 96,000 or so productive rearrangements. Longitudinal samples were available for about 30% of the 86 trial participants. Cryopreserved peripheral blood mononuclear cells were collected at three points: before therapy, at response, and at either sustained remission or disease progression. All remission and progressive disease samples were collected while patients were still receiving ibrutinib.

Deletion took 6 bases off V and 0 bases off J, with a span of 13 bases between the germline ends. Via the germline V gene, CDR1 is SGHTA and CDR2 FQGTGA. Counted from cysteine to phenylalanine, this CDR3 has 15 amino acids. Only CDR3 DNA is held: 45 bases, read in frame from base 1. The time point label, read with the paper, signifies: approximately 25 months on ibrutinib. For TCR beta library preparation, around 2.1 micrograms of genomic DNA were extracted from the cryopreserved PBMCs. Longitudinal blood samples from CLL patients on ibrutinib monotherapy were analyzed using high-throughput TCR beta sequencing. The patients took part in an open-label, single-center phase 2 trial of ibrutinib monotherapy. Results and caveats for the whole study, not just this receptor: Public clonotypes were found to be uncommon and were observed to contract or remain stable during treatment; the increase in clonality was shown to reflect expansion of private clonotypes at ibrutinib response. Baseline clonality was found to be higher than that of age-matched healthy donors and was strongly correlated with circulating CD8+ T-cell counts. Lymph node repertoires were not examined, and the timing of sampling was not matched between patients in sustained remission and those whose disease progressed. An increase in clonality was observed at ibrutinib response, with clonality remaining stable during sustained remission and falling back toward baseline at progression.

Here the sequenced sample was PBMCs, taken after 24 months of ibrutinib treatment. The receptor chain draws on TRBV7-3 and TRBJ2-3; tentative D gene TRBD2, with 6 bases matching. The receptor was derived from a human donor with chronic lymphocytic leukemia. The CDR3 corresponds to CASSYSGVSTDTQYF. The DNA sequence is as follows: TGTGCCAGCAGTTATAGCGGAGTGAGCACAGATACGCAGTATTTT.